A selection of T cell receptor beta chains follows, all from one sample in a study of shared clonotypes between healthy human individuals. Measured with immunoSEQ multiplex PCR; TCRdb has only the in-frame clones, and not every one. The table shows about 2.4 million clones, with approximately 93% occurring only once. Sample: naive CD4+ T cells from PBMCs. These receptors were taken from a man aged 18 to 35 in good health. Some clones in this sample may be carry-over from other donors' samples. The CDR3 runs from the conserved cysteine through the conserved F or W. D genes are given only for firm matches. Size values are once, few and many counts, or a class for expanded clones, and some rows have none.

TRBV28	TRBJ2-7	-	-	TGTGCCAGCAGCGTCACCTCACGGGAGCAGTACTTC	CASSVTSREQYF
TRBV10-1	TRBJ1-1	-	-	TGCGCCAGCAGTGTTCGAAGGGACACTGAAGCTTTCTTT	CASSVRRDTEAFF
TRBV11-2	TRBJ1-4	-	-	TGTGCCAGCAGCTTTTTTAGCCGGGCTAATGAAAAACTGTTTTTT	CASSFFSRANEKLFF
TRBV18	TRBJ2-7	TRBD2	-	TGTGCCAGCTCCCCAAGCGGGAGCTCCTACGAGCAGTACTTC	CASSPSGSSYEQYF
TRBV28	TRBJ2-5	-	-	TGTGCCAGTTTTCCGGGTGGGGTCCAAGAGACCCAGTACTTC	CASFPGGVQETQYF
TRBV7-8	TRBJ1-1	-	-	TGTGCCAGCAGCTCCCTAAACTCCGGCCCGTGGGCTGAAGCTTTCTTT	CASSSLNSGPWAEAFF
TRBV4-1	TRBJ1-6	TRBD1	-	TGCGCCAGCAGCCAAGAAGGGACAGGGAATTCACCCCTCCACTTT	CASSQEGTGNSPLHF
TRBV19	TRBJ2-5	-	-	TGTGCCAGTAGTTCCGACAGTCCTCGGGGGACCCAGTACTTC	CASSSDSPRGTQYF
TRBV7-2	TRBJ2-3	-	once	TGTGCCAGCAGCTCGTGGGGTTACACAGATACGCAGTATTTT	CASSSWGYTDTQYF
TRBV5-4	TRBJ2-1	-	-	TGTGCCAGCAGCTTGGAACCTAGTTACAATGAGCAGTTCTTC	CASSLEPSYNEQFF
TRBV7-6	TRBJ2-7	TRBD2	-	TGTGCCAGCAGCTTGGGACTAGCGGGAACAAGCGAGCAGTACTTC	CASSLGLAGTSEQYF
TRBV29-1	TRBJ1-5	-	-	TGCAGCGTTGGGACAGGCAATCAGCCCCAGCATTTT	CSVGTGNQPQHF
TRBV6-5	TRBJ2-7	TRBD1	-	TGTGCCAGCAGTTCATACAGGGGATTCTACGAGCAGTACTTC	CASSSYRGFYEQYF
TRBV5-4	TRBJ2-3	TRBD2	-	TGTGCCAGCAGCGTGACTAGCGGGATCACAGATACGCAGTATTTT	CASSVTSGITDTQYF
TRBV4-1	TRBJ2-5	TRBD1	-	TGCGCCAGCAGCCAAGGGACAGGGGGCCGGTGGGAGACCCAGTACTTC	CASSQGTGGRWETQYF
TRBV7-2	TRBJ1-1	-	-	TGTGCCAGCAGCTTAGTACAGGGCGAAGCTTTCTTT	CASSLVQGEAFF
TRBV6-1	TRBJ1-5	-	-	TGTGCCAGCAGTCGGGGGGCGGGGGATCAGCCCCAGCATTTT	CASSRGAGDQPQHF
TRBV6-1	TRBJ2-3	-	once	TGTGCCAGCGCCACAGATACGCAGTATTTT	CASATDTQYF
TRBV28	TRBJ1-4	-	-	TGTGCCAGCAGTGAGGGGGGGGAGACTAATGAAAAACTGTTTTTT	CASSEGGETNEKLFF
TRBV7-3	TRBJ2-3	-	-	TGTGCCAGCAGCTTGCGGGGGCTTGATACGCAGTATTTT	CASSLRGLDTQYF
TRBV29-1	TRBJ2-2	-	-	TGCAGCGTTGGAGATAGGGGGGAAGGGAACACCGGGGAGCTGTTTTTT	CSVGDRGEGNTGELFF
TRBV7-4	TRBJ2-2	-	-	TGTGCCAGCAGCCGTTGGGGGCGGTACACCGGGGAGCTGTTTTTT	CASSRWGRYTGELFF
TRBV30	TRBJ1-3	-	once	TGTGCCTGGAGAGCAACAGACTCTGGAAACACCATATATTTT	CAWRATDSGNTIYF
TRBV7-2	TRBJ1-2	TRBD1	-	TGTGCCAGCAGCTCTACAGGGGTGAGGGGCTACACCTTC	CASSSTGVRGYTF
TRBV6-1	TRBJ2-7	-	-	TGTGCCAGCAGTGACCTGACAGGCTCCTACGAGCAGTACTTC	CASSDLTGSYEQYF
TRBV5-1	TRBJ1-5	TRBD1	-	TGCGCCAGCAGCTTGGGTTCAGGGGGCCCATTTAGCAATCAGCCCCAGCATTTT	CASSLGSGGPFSNQPQHF
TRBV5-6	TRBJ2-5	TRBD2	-	TGTGCCAGCAGTCCGAGCGGGAGGGCGTACCAAGAGACCCAGTACTTC	CASSPSGRAYQETQYF
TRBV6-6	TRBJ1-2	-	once	TGTGCCAGCAGATACACCGTTGACTATGGCTACACCTTC	CASRYTVDYGYTF
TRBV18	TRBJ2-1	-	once	TGTGCCAGCTCCTCTCGGGTCGGGGAGGCGTTCTTC	CASSSRVGEAFF
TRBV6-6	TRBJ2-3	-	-	TGTGCGACAAGTCCTCAAGCAGGGAGAAGCACAGATACGCAGTATTTT	CATSPQAGRSTDTQYF
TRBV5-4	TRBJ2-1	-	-	TGTGCCAGCAGCGGAGGGGGGGCTAGTGAGCAGTTCTTC	CASSGGGASEQFF
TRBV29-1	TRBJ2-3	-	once	TGCAGCGTTGAAAAATGGTTGAGCGGACGCGCCACAGATACGCAGTATTTT	CSVEKWLSGRATDTQYF
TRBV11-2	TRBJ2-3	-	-	TGTGCCAGCAGCTTCCCCCGTAGGGGGGATACGCAGTATTTT	CASSFPRRGDTQYF
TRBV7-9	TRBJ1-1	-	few	TGTGCCAGCAGCTCGTTGGGGGGTTACACTGAAGCTTTCTTT	CASSSLGGYTEAFF
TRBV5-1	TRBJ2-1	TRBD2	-	TGCGCCAGCAGCTCCGGGACTAGCGGGAGGATCTCCGTCAATGAGCAGTTCTTC	CASSSGTSGRISVNEQFF
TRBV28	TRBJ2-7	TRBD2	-	TGTGCCAGCACCCTTAGCGGGAGAAGGGACGAGCAGTACTTC	CASTLSGRRDEQYF
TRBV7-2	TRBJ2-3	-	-	TGTGCCAGCAGCGTCAGGTACACAGATACGCAGTATTTT	CASSVRYTDTQYF
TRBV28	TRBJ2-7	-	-	TGTGCCAGCAGTTCCGCGGGGCAGGGTTATTACGAGCAGTACTTC	CASSSAGQGYYEQYF
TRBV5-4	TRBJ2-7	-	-	TGTGCCAGCAGCCCCAACTCCAAGGAGCAGTACTTC	CASSPNSKEQYF
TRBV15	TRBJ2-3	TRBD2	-	TGTGCCACCAGCAGAGGGGGTCTAGCGGGAGGTCGGGCAGATACGCAGTATTTT	CATSRGGLAGGRADTQYF
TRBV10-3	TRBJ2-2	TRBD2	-	TGTGCCATCAGGAGGAAGCGGGAGGCCACTAACACCGGGGAGCTGTTTTTT	CAIRRKREATNTGELFF
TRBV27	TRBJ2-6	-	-	TGTGCCAGCAGTTTGTCAAGCTCTGGGGCCAACGTCCTGACTTTC	CASSLSSSGANVLTF
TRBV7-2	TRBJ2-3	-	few	TGTGCCAGCAGCTTACACCGGGATACGCAGTATTTT	CASSLHRDTQYF
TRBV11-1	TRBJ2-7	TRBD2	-	TGTGCCAGCAGCTCGACTAGCGGGAGTTTCTACGAGCAGTACTTC	CASSSTSGSFYEQYF
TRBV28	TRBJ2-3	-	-	TGTGCCAGCAGTTTCGGGGAAGGCACAGATACGCAGTATTTT	CASSFGEGTDTQYF
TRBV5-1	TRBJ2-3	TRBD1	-	TGCGCCAGCAGCGCCCGGGACAGGCGCACAGATACGCAGTATTTT	CASSARDRRTDTQYF
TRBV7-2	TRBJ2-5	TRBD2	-	TGTGCCAGCAGCTTGAGCGGGAATGAAGAGACCCAGTACTTC	CASSLSGNEETQYF
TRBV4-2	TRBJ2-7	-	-	TGTGCCAGCAGCCAAGGTCTCGGCAGGACCTACGAGCAGTACTTC	CASSQGLGRTYEQYF
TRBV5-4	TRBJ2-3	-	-	TGTGCCAGCAGTCGACTTCGGACCGGCAGCACAGATACGCAGTATTTT	CASSRLRTGSTDTQYF
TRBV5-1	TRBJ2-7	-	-	TGCGCCAGCAGCTTGGAGGGTTTGTACGAGCAGTACTTC	CASSLEGLYEQYF
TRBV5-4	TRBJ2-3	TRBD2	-	TGTGCCAGCAGAAAAGCCACTAGCGGGAGCACAGATACGCAGTATTTT	CASRKATSGSTDTQYF
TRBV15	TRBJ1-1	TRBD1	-	TGTGCCACCAGCAGAGATTGGGGGGACAGTGAAGCTTTCTTT	CATSRDWGDSEAFF
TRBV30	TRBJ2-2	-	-	TGTGCCTGGAGTGTTAGTGCGGCTGGGGAGCTGTTTTTT	CAWSVSAAGELFF